This TCR beta chain came from a study of blood T cell repertoires in COVID-19. Under the authors' procedure: Amplification of reference gene primers was used by the study to estimate nucleated cell counts. The assay was immunoSEQ multiplex PCR, and TCRdb's table has in-frame clones only and misses some. From that table come the V and J calls and clone size; the DNA was used to work out D and trimming. The sample contains roughly 250,000 clones, 75% to 90% of which appear only once. V shed 5 bases and J shed 0 bases, with 5 bases lying between them. Germline values: CDR1 MDHEN, CDR2 SYDVKM. The CDR3 has 12 residues. The participants were between roughly 18 and 100 years old and came from 24 US areas. Donors in Cohort 3 counted as recovered after two negative PCRs, clearance, or symptom resolution. This clone occurred once.

The J gene is TRBJ2-7, the V gene TRBV28; D call uncertain. The sequenced sample was PBMCs or T cells enriched from blood (not recorded which). The TCR originated in a woman aged 25 to 39 who had recovered from COVID-19. The CDR3 reads CASSPGSYEQYF. CDR3 coding DNA: TGTGCCAGCAGTCCCGGCTCCTACGAGCAGTACTTC.